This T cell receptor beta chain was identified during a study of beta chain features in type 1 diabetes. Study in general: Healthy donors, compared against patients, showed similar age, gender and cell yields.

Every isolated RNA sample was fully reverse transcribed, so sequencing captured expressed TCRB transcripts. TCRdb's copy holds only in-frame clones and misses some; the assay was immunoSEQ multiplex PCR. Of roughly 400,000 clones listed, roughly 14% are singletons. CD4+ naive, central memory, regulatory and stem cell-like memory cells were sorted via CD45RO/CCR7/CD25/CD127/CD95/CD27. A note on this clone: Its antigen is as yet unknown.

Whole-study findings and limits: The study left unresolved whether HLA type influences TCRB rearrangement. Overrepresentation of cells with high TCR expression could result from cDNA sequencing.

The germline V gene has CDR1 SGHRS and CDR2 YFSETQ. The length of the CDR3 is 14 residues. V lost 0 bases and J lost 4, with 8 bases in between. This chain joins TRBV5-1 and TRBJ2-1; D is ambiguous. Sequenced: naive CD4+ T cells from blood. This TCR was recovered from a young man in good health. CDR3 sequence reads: CASSLEARYNEQFF. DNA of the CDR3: TGCGCCAGCAGCTTGGAAGCGAGATACAATGAGCAGTTCTTC.